This TCR beta chain is drawn from a study of human T cells and chemical hapten exposure (dated by TCRdb to the early 2020s). With respect to the entire study: For sensitization, 2% DPC in acetone was applied to a roughly 2 cm by roughly 2 cm area of upper inner arm skin. Patient blood was sampled pre-sensitization (week 0) and at 2, 6 and about 24 weeks after DPC sensitization. Patch testing on the upper back used Finn chambers containing 0.01% DPC, with scoring done after 6 days according to International Contact Dermatitis Research Group standards. Throughout the study period of 20 to 25 weeks, patients also received therapeutic DPC doses to the scalp every week. Libraries were pooled for sequencing, and per-sample TCR yields varied mainly because of small differences in library volumes within the pool. Peripheral blood TCR repertoire changes were tracked in vivo in alopecia patients during primary and secondary sensitization to the hapten diphenylcyclopropenone (DPC). Alopecia areata with under or over 50% scalp involvement, alopecia totalis and alopecia universalis were represented in the patient cohort, which was mostly female. Blood for TCR sequencing was provided by twenty-nine alopecia patients at one to four time points (pre-sensitization, 2, 6 and 24 weeks). The paper as a whole reports these results and caveats: Alopecia, a presumed autoimmune disease, was present in all patients, so the immune response of the patients might differ from that of healthy individuals. Repeated subsampling changed both the strength of the expansion versus patch-test correlation and the threshold at which that correlation became significant. A positive correlation was found between the number of PT1 expanded TCRs and patch test score, with significance reached at thresholds 8, 16 and 32 but not 4. Expanded TCRs formed significantly more large CDR3 similarity clusters than pre-sensitization or healthy control sets, consistent with antigen-driven responses. DPC sensitization did not change how many TCRs were above 1 in 1000 frequency, and no evidence was found of alterations in global repertoire structure.

CDR1 is given as ENHRY and CDR2 as SYGVKD, both from the germline V gene. The CDR3 spans 14 residues, from the cysteine through the phenylalanine. Here the CDR3 DNA is all that survives: 42 bases in frame from base 1. Trimming accounts for 2 bases at V and 5 bases at J, while the number of junction bases matched to no gene is 4. This clonotype occurred many times. Its cognate antigen has yet to be identified. No base qualities exist here, and no much larger clone lies one base off it. Library prep was done by RACE. Data came from a NextSeq 500. During library preparation, unique molecular identifiers were attached to individual cDNA molecules so that TCRs could be counted quantitatively and reproducibly. For every blood RNA sample, sequencing covered both the TCR alpha and TCR beta chains. The study's processing was this. A median of about 87,000 TCRs per sample was observed, with a range of roughly 23,224 to 750,000. The Decombinator software suite was used to annotate V, J and CDR3 in the TCR reads. To make PS versus PT1 abundance plots, every sample was subsampled to the same number of TCRs (28,000). Expanded TCRs were defined as absent before sensitization and observed at least eight times at the 2-week time point. Using fastp trimming at Q25 and MiXCR clonotype assembly, TCRdb reanalyzed the public sequencing data and kept in-frame beta chains. When rows share a CDR3 protein, they turn into one entry using the most common DNA and genes. The V and J calls were determined by TCRdb, not by the authors. This sample gives 74,000 or so distinct CDR3 sequences in total; 12% of them show up just once. 3.5% to 4.5% of the sample lies in the top ten.

The sample's time point label, decoded: patch test 1, 2 weeks after DPC sensitization. Read against the paper, the sample's treatment or condition label means: therapeutic diphenylcyclopropenone sensitization with weekly scalp DPC. At each patch-test visit, blood was drawn before the patch test was applied. Patients were eligible if aged 18 to 70, diagnosed with alopecia and judged suitable for DPC therapy, and pregnant patients were excluded. Total RNA was isolated from unfractionated whole blood collected in Tempus Blood RNA tubes. Recombination connected TRBV10-3 to TRBJ1-1; 8 bases in between match TRBD1. The sequencing used whole blood, collected in connection with sensitization to the hapten diphenylcyclopropenone (DPC). This clonotype originated in a woman aged 60 to 75 with alopecia areata. Some clones in this sample may be carry-over from other donors' samples. The CDR3 sequence is CAISEGQGVTEAFF. The sequenced DNA: TGTGCCATCAGTGAGGGACAGGGTGTGACTGAAGCTTTCTTT.